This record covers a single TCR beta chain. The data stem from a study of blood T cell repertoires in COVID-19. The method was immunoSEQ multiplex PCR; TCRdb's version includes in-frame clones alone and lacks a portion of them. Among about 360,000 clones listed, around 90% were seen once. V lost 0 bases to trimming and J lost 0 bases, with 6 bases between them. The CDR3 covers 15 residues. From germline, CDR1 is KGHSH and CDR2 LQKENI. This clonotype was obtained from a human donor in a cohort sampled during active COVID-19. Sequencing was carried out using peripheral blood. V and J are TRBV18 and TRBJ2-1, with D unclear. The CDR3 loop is CASSPPRSSYNEQFF. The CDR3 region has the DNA TGTGCCAGCTCACCACCACGTAGCTCCTACAATGAGCAGTTCTTC.